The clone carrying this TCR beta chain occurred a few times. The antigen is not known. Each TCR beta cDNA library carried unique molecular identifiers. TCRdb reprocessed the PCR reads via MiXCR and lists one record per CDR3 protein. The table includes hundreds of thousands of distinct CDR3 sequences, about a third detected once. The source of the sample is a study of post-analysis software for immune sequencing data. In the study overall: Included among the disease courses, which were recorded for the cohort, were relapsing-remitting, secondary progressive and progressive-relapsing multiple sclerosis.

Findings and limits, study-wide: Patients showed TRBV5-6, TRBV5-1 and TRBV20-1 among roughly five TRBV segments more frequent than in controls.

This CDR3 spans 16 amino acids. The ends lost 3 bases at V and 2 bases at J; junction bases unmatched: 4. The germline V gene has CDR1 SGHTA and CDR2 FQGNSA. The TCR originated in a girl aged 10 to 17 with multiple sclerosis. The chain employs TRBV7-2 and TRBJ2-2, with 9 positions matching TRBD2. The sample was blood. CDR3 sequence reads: CASSFQAGGNTGELFF. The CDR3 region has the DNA TGTGCCAGCAGCTTTCAAGCGGGGGGTAACACCGGGGAGCTGTTTTTT.